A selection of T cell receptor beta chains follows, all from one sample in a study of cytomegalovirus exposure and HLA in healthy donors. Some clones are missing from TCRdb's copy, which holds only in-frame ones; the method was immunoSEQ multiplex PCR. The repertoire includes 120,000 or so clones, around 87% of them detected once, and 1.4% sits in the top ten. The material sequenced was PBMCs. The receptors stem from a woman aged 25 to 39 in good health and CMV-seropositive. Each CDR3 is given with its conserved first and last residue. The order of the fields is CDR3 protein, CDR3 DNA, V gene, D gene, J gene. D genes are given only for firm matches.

CDR3 protein: CASSSWTGAVTDTQYF; CDR3 DNA: TGTGCCAGCAGTTCGTGGACAGGGGCGGTTACAGATACGCAGTATTTT; V gene: TRBV27; D gene: TRBD1; J gene: TRBJ2-3
CDR3 protein: CASSVGGGGDTQYF; CDR3 DNA: TGTGCCAGCAGCGTTGGCGGGGGAGGGGATACGCAGTATTTT; V gene: TRBV9; D gene: TRBD2; J gene: TRBJ2-3
CDR3 protein: CASSEVAPSYEQYF; CDR3 DNA: TGCGCCAGCAGCGAGGTGGCCCCCTCCTACGAGCAGTACTTC; V gene: TRBV10-2; D gene: -; J gene: TRBJ2-7
CDR3 protein: CASSLESTSGTYEQYF; CDR3 DNA: TGTGCCAGCAGCTTAGAGTCAACTAGCGGAACCTACGAGCAGTACTTC; V gene: TRBV7-6; D gene: TRBD2; J gene: TRBJ2-7
CDR3 protein: CASSGGGLTPYEQYF; CDR3 DNA: TGTGCCAGCAGCGGCGGGGGGCTAACCCCCTACGAGCAGTACTTC; V gene: TRBV7-2; D gene: TRBD2; J gene: TRBJ2-7
CDR3 protein: CASSQNRDNTGELFF; CDR3 DNA: TGTGCCAGCAGCCAAAACAGGGATAACACCGGGGAGCTGTTTTTT; V gene: TRBV14; D gene: -; J gene: TRBJ2-2
CDR3 protein: CASSIDPTGFDYGYTF; CDR3 DNA: TGCGCCAGCAGCATAGATCCGACAGGGTTCGACTATGGCTACACCTTC; V gene: TRBV5-1; D gene: TRBD1; J gene: TRBJ1-2
CDR3 protein: CASSLGSGNTEAFF; CDR3 DNA: TGTGCCAGCAGTTTGGGGAGTGGGAACACTGAAGCTTTCTTT; V gene: TRBV25-1; D gene: -; J gene: TRBJ1-1
CDR3 protein: CATSARQGGYTEAFF; CDR3 DNA: TGTGCCACCAGCGCACGACAGGGCGGCTACACTGAAGCTTTCTTT; V gene: TRBV15; D gene: TRBD1; J gene: TRBJ1-1
CDR3 protein: CASSSPGQGSRGYTF; CDR3 DNA: TGTGCCAGCAGCTCCCCGGGACAGGGGAGTAGGGGCTACACCTTC; V gene: TRBV7-6; D gene: TRBD1; J gene: TRBJ1-2